These T cell receptor beta chains were read from a single sample in a study of T cell repertoires in cytomegalovirus infection. TCRdb fed the reads into MiXCR, producing one record per CDR3 protein. The sample gives fewer than 900,000 distinct CDR3 sequences, almost 30% of which show up once; around 13% is in the top ten. No antigens are known for them. Here the sequenced sample was cultured CD8+ T cells from PBMCs, taken from culture after CMV antigen stimulation. All receptors come from a human donor in good health (CMV status not recorded). Some clones in this sample may be carry-over from other donors' samples. Both conserved end residues are trimmed from each CDR3. Each record gives: V gene, J gene, D gene, clone size, CDR3 protein. A D gene is named only where the DNA matches it firmly. Where a row states a size, it is once, few, many or the class of an expanded clone; other rows omit it.

TRBV24-1	TRBJ1-2	NA	NA	ATSDLNSMGYT
TRBV6-2/TRBV6-3	TRBJ2-1	NA	NA	ASRKVYNEQF
TRBV7-6	TRBJ2-3	NA	NA	VSSSGHLTDTQY
TRBV7-8	TRBJ1-4	TRBD1	few	ASSLQGFRSYFEKLF
TRBV6-2/TRBV6-3	TRBJ1-2	TRBD1	many	ASSFGQGSNGYT
TRBV9	TRBJ1-5	NA	NA	ASSAGVANQPQH
TRBV15	TRBJ2-7	TRBD1	once	ATSIGKAGTGIYEQY
TRBV7-4	TRBJ1-4	NA	NA	ANSPSKATNEKLF
TRBV6-5	TRBJ2-2	TRBD1	NA	ASSYAGQGLGELF
TRBV7-6	TRBJ1-1	NA	few	ASSLGGQNTEAF
TRBV7-6	TRBJ1-2	NA	NA	ASSLGRVRYGYT
TRBV7-6	TRBJ2-5	NA	NA	ASSNIETQY
TRBV2	TRBJ1-2	NA	few	ASIAAGIPIYGYT
TRBV4-3	TRBJ1-3	NA	few	ASSLESGDGNTIY
TRBV18	TRBJ2-7	TRBD1	few	ASSPDRGHEQY
TRBV7-9	TRBJ1-1	TRBD1	many	ASSRSLDRGNEAF
TRBV7-2	TRBJ2-7	TRBD1	many	ASSLDGTGDYEQY
TRBV19	TRBJ1-1	NA	NA	ASRHKTEAF
TRBV10-3	TRBJ2-2	NA	few	AIGGSGDFLNTGELF
TRBV6-6	TRBJ1-5	NA	few	ASNDSPNQPQH
TRBV6-1	TRBJ2-1	TRBD1	NA	ASSFPGGANNEQF
TRBV15	TRBJ2-5	NA	few	ATSSIGQVGETQY
TRBV15	TRBJ2-1	NA	few	ATSRDLGDTFYNEQF
TRBV7-9	TRBJ2-3	NA	many	ASLLGGFTDTQY
TRBV7-6	TRBJ2-3	TRBD2	many	ASSILAGATDTQY
TRBV20-1	TRBJ2-1	TRBD1	NA	SARTGGTYNEQF
TRBV5-6	TRBJ1-1	NA	NA	ASSLSNLNTEAF
TRBV7-8	TRBJ1-1	NA	NA	ASTPYGDRAEAF
TRBV12-3/TRBV12-4	TRBJ2-2	TRBD1	NA	ASRDRAGELF
TRBV6-5	TRBJ1-1	TRBD1	NA	ASSTGQVKTEAF
TRBV6-6	TRBJ2-1	NA	few	ASSYGGLGEQF
TRBV2	TRBJ1-1	NA	NA	ASALSEAF
TRBV4-2	TRBJ1-2	TRBD1	NA	ASSHITGGDGYT
TRBV5-6	TRBJ2-1	NA	many	ASSLLSGADWDEQF
TRBV28	TRBJ1-5	NA	NA	ASSLRLFNQPQH
TRBV28	TRBJ2-2	NA	NA	ASSFDPLSELF
TRBV7-9	TRBJ2-5	NA	few	ASSLVDSGETQY
TRBV7-9	TRBJ2-1	NA	NA	ASSRTEGETYNEQF
TRBV5-1	TRBJ2-6	NA	NA	ASSLGFGAGANVLT
TRBV20-1	TRBJ2-3	NA	NA	SARARRAADTQY
TRBV27	TRBJ2-1	TRBD1	NA	ASSSDRESSYNEQF
TRBV10-3	TRBJ1-4	NA	once	AIGQGEKLF
TRBV28	TRBJ2-2	TRBD2	few	ASSYLAGAPNTGELF
TRBV9	TRBJ2-5	NA	few	ASSVEETDQETQY
TRBV7-9	TRBJ2-1	TRBD1	NA	ASSTPRTGGSYNEQF
TRBV19	TRBJ1-2	NA	NA	ASSIGHGYT
TRBV2	TRBJ2-1	NA	NA	ASPLEGGGNEQF